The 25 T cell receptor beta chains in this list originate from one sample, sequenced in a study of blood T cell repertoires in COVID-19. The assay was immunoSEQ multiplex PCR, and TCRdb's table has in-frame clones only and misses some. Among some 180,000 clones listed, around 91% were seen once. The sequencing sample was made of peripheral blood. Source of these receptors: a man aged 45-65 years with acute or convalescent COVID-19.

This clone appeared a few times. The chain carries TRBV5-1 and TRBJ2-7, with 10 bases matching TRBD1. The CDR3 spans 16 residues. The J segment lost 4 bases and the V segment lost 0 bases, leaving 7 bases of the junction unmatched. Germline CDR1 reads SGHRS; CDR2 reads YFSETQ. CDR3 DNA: TGCGCCAGCAGCTTGGCCACCGGGACAGGGGTGTACGAGCAGTACTTC. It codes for CASSLATGTGVYEQYF.

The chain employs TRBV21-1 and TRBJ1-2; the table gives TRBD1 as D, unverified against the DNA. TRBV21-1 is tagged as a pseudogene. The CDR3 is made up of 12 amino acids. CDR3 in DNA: TGTGCCAGCAGCAAAGAGACAGATGGCTACACCTTC. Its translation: CASSKETDGYTF.

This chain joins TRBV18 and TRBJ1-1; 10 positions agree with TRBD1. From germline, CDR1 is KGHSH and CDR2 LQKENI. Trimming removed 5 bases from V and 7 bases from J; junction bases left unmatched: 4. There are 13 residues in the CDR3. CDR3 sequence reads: CASSEGQGIEAFF. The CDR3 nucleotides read TGTGCCAGCTCAGAGGGACAGGGGATTGAAGCTTTCTTT.

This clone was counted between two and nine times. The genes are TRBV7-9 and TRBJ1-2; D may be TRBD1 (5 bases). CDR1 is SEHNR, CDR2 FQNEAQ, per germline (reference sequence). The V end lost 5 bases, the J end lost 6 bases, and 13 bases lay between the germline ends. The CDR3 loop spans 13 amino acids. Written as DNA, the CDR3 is TGTGCCAGCAGCGGCGGGGCCTGGGATGGCTACACCTTC. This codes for CASSGGAWDGYTF.

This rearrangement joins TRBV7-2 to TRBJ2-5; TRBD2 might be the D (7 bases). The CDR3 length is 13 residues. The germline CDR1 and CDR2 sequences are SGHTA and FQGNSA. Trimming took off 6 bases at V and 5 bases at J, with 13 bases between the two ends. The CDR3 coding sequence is TGTGCCAGCAGGCCGGGGGGCTGGGAGACCCAGTACTTC. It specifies CASRPGGWETQYF.

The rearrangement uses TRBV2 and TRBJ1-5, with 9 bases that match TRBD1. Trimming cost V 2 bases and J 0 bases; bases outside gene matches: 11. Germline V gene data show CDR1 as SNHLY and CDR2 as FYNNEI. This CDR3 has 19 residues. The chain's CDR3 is CASSESGTGKGYSNQPQHF. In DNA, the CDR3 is TGTGCCAGCAGTGAATCCGGGACAGGGAAGGGGTATAGCAATCAGCCCCAGCATTTT.

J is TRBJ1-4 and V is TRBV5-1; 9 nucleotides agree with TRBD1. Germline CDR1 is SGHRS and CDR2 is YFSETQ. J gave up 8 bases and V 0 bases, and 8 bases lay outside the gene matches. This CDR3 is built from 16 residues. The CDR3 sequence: CASSLGIDRGREKLFF. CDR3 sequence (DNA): TGCGCCAGCAGCTTGGGGATTGACAGGGGGAGAGAAAAACTGTTTTTT.

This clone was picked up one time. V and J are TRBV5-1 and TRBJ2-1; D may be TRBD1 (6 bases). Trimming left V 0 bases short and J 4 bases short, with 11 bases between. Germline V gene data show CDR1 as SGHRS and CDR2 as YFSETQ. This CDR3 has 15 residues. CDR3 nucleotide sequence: TGCGCCAGCAGCTTGGGGGGACATCTTTACAATGAGCAGTTCTTC. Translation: CASSLGGHLYNEQFF.

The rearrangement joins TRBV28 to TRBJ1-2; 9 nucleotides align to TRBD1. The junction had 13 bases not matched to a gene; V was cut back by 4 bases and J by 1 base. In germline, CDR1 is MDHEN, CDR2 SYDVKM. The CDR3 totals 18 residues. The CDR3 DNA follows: TGTGCCAGCAGTTCGATCATCGGGACAGGGCTTATTAACTATGGCTACACCTTC. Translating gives CASSSIIGTGLINYGYTF.

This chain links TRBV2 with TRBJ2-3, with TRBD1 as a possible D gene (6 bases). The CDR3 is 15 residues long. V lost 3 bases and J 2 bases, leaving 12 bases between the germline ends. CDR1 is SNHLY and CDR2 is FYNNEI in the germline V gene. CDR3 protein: CASSDDQGNTDTQYF. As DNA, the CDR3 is TGTGCCAGCAGTGACGATCAGGGGAACACAGATACGCAGTATTTT.

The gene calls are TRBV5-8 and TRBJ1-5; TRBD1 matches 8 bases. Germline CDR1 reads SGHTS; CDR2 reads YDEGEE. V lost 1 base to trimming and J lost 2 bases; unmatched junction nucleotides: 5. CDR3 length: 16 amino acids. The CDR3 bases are TGTGCCAGCAGCTTGTTGACAGGGGCTGGCAATCAGCCCCAGCATTTT. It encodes CASSLLTGAGNQPQHF.

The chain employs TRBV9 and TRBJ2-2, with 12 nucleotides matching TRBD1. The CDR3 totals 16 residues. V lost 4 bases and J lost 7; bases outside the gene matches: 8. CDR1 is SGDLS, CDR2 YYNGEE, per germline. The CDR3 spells CASSPRGTGGVGELFF. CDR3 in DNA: TGTGCCAGCAGCCCCCGCGGGACAGGGGGCGTCGGGGAGCTGTTTTTT. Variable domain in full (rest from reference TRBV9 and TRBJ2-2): DSGVTQTPKHLITATGQRVTLRCSPRSGDLSVYWYQQSLDQGLQFLIQYYNGEERAKGNILERFSAQQFPDLHSELNLSSLELGDSALYFCASSPRGTGGVGELFFGEGSRLTVL.

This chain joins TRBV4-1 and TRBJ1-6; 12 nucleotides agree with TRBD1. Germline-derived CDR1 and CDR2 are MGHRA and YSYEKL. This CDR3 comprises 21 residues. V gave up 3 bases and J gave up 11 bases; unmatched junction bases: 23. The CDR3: CASSHQTGTGGVFGVKAPLHF. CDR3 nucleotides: TGCGCCAGCAGCCACCAAACCGGGACAGGGGGCGTTTTTGGCGTGAAAGCACCCCTCCACTTT.

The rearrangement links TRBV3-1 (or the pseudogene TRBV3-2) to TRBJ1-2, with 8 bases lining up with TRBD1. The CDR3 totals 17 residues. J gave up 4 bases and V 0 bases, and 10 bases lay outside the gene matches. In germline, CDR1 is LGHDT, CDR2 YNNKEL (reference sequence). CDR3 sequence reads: CASSQDSGTGGTYGYTF. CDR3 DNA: TGTGCCAGCAGCCAAGATAGCGGTACAGGGGGAACCTATGGCTACACCTTC.

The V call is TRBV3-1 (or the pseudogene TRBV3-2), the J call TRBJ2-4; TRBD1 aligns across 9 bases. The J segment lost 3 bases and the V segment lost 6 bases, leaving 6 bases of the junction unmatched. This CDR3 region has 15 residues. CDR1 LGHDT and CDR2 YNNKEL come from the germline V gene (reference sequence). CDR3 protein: CASSNYRGHKNIQYF. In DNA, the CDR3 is TGTGCCAGCAGTAACTACAGGGGGCACAAAAACATTCAGTACTTC.

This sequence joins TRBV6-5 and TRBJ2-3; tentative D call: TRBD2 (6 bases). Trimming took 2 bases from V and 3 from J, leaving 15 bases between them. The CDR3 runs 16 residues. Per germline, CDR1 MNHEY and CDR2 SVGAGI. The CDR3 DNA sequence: TGTGCCAGCAGTTACACTATCCCGGGGAGGACAGATACGCAGTATTTT. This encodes CASSYTIPGRTDTQYF.

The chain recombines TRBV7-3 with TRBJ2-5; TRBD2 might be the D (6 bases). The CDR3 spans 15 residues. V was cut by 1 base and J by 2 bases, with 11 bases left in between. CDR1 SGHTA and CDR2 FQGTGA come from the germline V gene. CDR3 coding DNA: TGTGCCAGCAGCTTAAACGCGGGATCTCAAGAGACCCAGTACTTC. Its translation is CASSLNAGSQETQYF.

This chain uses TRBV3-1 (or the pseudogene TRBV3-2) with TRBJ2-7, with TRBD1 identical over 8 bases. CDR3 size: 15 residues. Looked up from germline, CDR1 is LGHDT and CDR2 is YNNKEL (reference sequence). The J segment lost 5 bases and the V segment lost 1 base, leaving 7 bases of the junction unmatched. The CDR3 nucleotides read TGTGCCAGCAGCCAAGCGGGGACAGGTGTAGACGAGCAGTACTTC. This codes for CASSQAGTGVDEQYF.

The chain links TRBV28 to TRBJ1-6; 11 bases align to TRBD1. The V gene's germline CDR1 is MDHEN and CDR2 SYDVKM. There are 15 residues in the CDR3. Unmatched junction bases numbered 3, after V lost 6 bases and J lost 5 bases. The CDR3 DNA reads TGTGCCAGCAGAATGGGACAGGGGGATAATTCACCCCTCCACTTT. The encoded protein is CASRMGQGDNSPLHF.

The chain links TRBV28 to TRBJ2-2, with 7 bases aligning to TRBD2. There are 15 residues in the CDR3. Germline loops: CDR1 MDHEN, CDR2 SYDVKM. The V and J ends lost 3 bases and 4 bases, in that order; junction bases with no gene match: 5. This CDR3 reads CASSLGRGGTGELFF. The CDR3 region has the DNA TGTGCCAGCAGTTTGGGGAGGGGCGGCACCGGGGAGCTGTTTTTT.

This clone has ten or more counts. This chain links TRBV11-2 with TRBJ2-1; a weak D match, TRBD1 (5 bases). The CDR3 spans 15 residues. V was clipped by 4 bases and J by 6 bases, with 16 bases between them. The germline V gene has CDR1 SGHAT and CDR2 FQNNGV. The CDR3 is CASSSTHRQFNEQFF. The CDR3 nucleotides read TGTGCCAGCAGCTCGACTCATCGACAGTTCAATGAGCAGTTCTTC.

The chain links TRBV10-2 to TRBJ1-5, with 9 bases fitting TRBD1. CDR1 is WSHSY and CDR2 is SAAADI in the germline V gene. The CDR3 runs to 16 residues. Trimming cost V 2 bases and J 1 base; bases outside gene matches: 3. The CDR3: CASSEGTGYSNQPQHF. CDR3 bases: TGCGCCAGCAGTGAGGGGACAGGGTACAGCAATCAGCCCCAGCATTTT.

CDR3 nucleotides: TGTGCCAGCAGCGAAGTATATGGGGCCGGCACAGATACGCAGTATTTT. It specifies CASSEVYGAGTDTQYF. The chain is built from TRBV14 and TRBJ2-3; a weak D match, TRBD1 (5 bases). Looked up from germline, CDR1 is SGHDN and CDR2 is FVKESK. The CDR3 is 16 amino acids. Trimming left V 5 bases short and J 1 base short, with 16 bases between.

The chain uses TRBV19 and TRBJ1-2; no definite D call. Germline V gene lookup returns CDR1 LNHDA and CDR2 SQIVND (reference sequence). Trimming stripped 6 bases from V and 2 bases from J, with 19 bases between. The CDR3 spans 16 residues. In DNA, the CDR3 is TGTGCCAGTAGCCAGGTGGGCCGTACTGGGAACTATGGCTACACCTTC. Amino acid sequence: CASSQVGRTGNYGYTF.

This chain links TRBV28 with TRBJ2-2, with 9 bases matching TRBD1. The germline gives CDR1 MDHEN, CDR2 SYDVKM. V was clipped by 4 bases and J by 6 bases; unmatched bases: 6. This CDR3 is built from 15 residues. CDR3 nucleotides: TGTGCCAGCAGTTGGATGACAGGGGGTGCCGGGGAGCTGTTTTTT. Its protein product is CASSWMTGGAGELFF.